Shown below are 15 T cell receptor beta chains from a single sample sequenced in a study of T-cell memory formation after mild COVID-19. From the 5' RACE reads, TCRdb called clonotypes with MiXCR, one entry per CDR3 protein. The data contain about 430,000 distinct CDR3 sequences, roughly a quarter of them singletons. The sequenced sample was PBMCs or a T cell subset sorted from them (not recorded which). The receptors come from an adult woman who had mild COVID-19 (a few samples of this study predate the infection). Cell type and time point are not known.

The chain employs TRBV20-1 and TRBJ2-7, with D possibly called TRBD1 or TRBD2 (5 bases each). With 5 bases removed from V and 5 bases from J, the gap between germline ends came to 19 bases. This CDR3 contains 14 residues. Germline V gene lookup returns CDR1 DFQATT and CDR2 SNEGSKA (reference sequence). CDR3 coding DNA: TGCAGTGCTGGAGTGGCAGAGGGGTACCACGAGCAGTACTTC. Translation: CSAGVAEGYHEQYF.

The chain links TRBV5-1 to TRBJ2-7; the match to TRBD1 covers 8 bases. CDR1 and CDR2 (germline): SGHRS, YFSETQ. The trim removed 5 bases at V and 6 bases at J, leaving 13 bases unmatched. This CDR3 contains 15 residues. The CDR3 sequence is CASSYAGTGGREQYF. The CDR3 region has the DNA TGCGCCAGCAGTTACGCCGGGACAGGTGGTCGCGAGCAGTACTTC.

This clonotype has a handful of counts. This chain uses TRBV4-1 with TRBJ1-3, with D possibly matching TRBD1 (5 bases). Looked up from germline, CDR1 is MGHRA and CDR2 is YSYEKL. The CDR3 is made up of 16 amino acids. Between the trimmed V and J ends, which lost 1 base and 3 bases, there was a span of 13 bases. The CDR3 region is CASSQAPLGDGNTIYF. The CDR3 DNA is TGCGCCAGCAGCCAAGCACCGCTAGGGGATGGAAACACCATATATTTT.

This clonotype has only a few counts. The J gene is TRBJ2-5, the V gene TRBV25-1; TRBD1 is a possible D gene (5 bases). The CDR3 has 13 amino acids. The V gene's germline CDR1 is MGHDK and CDR2 SYGVNS. V was trimmed by 6 bases and J by 4 bases, leaving 12 bases between them. For the CDR3, the DNA is TGTGCCAGCAGGAACAGGCCCCTAGAGACCCAGTACTTC. Protein: CASRNRPLETQYF.

The V gene is TRBV19, the J gene TRBJ1-1; D is uncertain. V lost 5 bases and J 5 bases, leaving 9 bases between the germline ends. There are 12 residues in the CDR3. Germline CDR1 and CDR2: LNHDA and SQIVND (reference sequence). CDR3 in DNA: TGTGCCAGTAGTCGTAAGGGTACTGAAGCTTTCTTT. Its translation is CASSRKGTEAFF.

This clonotype was observed a few times. The CDR3 nucleotides are TGCAGTGCCACACAGGGGGCCGGTAGCTATGGCTACACCTTC. It encodes CSATQGAGSYGYTF. The chain joins TRBV20-1 to TRBJ1-2; 9 nucleotides align to TRBD1. V lost 6 bases to trimming and J lost 4 bases; unmatched junction nucleotides: 9. There are 14 residues in the CDR3. CDR1 is DFQATT and CDR2 is SNEGSKA in the germline V gene (reference sequence).

The chain combines TRBV6-2 or TRBV6-3 with TRBJ2-3; D perhaps matches TRBD2 (6 bases). Trimming removed 7 bases at V and 4 bases at J, with 18 bases between. This CDR3 region has 15 residues. Germline V gene lookup returns CDR1 MNHEY and CDR2 SVGEGT. CDR3 protein: CASTQEGSGADTQYF. The CDR3 DNA reads as TGTGCCAGCACCCAGGAGGGGAGCGGCGCAGATACGCAGTATTTT.

V gene TRBV15 combines with J gene TRBJ2-1; 10 positions agree with TRBD1. Trimming cost V 3 bases and J 4 bases; bases outside gene matches: 3. The CDR3 sequence is 15 residues long. Germline V CDR1 and CDR2: LNHNV, YYDKDF (reference sequence). The CDR3 loop reads CATSSRDRGYNEQFF. The CDR3 nucleotides read TGTGCCACCAGCAGCCGGGACAGGGGTTACAATGAGCAGTTCTTC.

In DNA form, the CDR3 reads TGTGCCAGCGGCCAAGGGCAGGTCACTGAAGCTTTCTTT. This gives the protein CASGQGQVTEAFF. The chain recombines TRBV2 with TRBJ1-1; no reliable D call. V lost 8 bases and J lost 4, with 14 bases in between. Germline V gives CDR1 SNHLY, CDR2 FYNNEI. This CDR3 is 13 amino acids long.

This clonotype showed up just a few times. The rearrangement uses TRBV20-1 and TRBJ2-3; 10 nucleotides agree with TRBD1. After removal of 0 bases from V and 5 bases from J, the junction contained 8 bases not matched to a gene. This CDR3 region has 16 residues. Germline V lookup: CDR1 DFQATT, CDR2 SNEGSKA (reference sequence). The CDR3 sequence: CSARDFRTGGEDTQYF. In DNA, the CDR3 is TGCAGTGCTAGAGATTTTAGGACAGGGGGTGAAGATACGCAGTATTTT.

This chain links TRBV20-1 with TRBJ2-5; 8 bases are a match to TRBD1. J gave up 5 bases and V 5 bases, and 7 bases lay outside the gene matches. The CDR3 sequence is 13 residues long. Per germline, CDR1 DFQATT and CDR2 SNEGSKA (reference sequence). The chain's CDR3 is CSAVGQGGETQYF. As DNA, the CDR3 is TGCAGTGCTGTAGGACAGGGCGGGGAGACCCAGTACTTC.

The rearrangement links TRBV20-1 to TRBJ2-7; D call uncertain. V lost 5 bases and J lost 2, with 16 bases in between. The V gene's germline CDR1 is DFQATT and CDR2 SNEGSKA (reference sequence). This CDR3 spans 14 amino acids. The CDR3 coding sequence is TGCAGTGCTGAAACTACAGTATCTCCCTACGAGCAGTACTTC. It yields the protein CSAETTVSPYEQYF.

The V call is TRBV7-6, the J call TRBJ2-7; TRBD2 agrees at 9 bases. The germline V gene encodes CDR1 SGHVS and CDR2 FNYEAQ. V lost 5 bases to trimming and J lost 0 bases; unmatched junction nucleotides: 5. The CDR3 contains 15 residues. CDR3 nucleotide sequence: TGTGCCAGCAGCCCCCTAGCGGGGACCTCCTACGAGCAGTACTTC. Encoded protein: CASSPLAGTSYEQYF.

The chain has TRBV5-6 and TRBJ2-5; no definite D call. CDR3 size: 13 residues. The V end lost 2 bases, the J end lost 5 bases, and 10 bases lay between the germline ends. Germline V gene lookup returns CDR1 SGHDT and CDR2 YYEEEE. The CDR3 DNA is TGTGCCAGCAGCTTATACCTGGGGGAGACCCAGTACTTC. As protein: CASSLYLGETQYF.

A few counts support this clonotype. V gene TRBV6-5 combines with J gene TRBJ2-1, with 11 bases aligning to TRBD2. Unmatched junction bases numbered 12, after V lost 8 bases and J lost 0 bases. In germline, CDR1 is MNHEY, CDR2 SVGAGI. There are 18 residues in the CDR3. The CDR3 DNA reads as TGTGCCAGCGGGAGGGTAGCGGGAGGGCAGAGCTCCTACAATGAGCAGTTCTTC. Protein sequence: CASGRVAGGQSSYNEQFF.